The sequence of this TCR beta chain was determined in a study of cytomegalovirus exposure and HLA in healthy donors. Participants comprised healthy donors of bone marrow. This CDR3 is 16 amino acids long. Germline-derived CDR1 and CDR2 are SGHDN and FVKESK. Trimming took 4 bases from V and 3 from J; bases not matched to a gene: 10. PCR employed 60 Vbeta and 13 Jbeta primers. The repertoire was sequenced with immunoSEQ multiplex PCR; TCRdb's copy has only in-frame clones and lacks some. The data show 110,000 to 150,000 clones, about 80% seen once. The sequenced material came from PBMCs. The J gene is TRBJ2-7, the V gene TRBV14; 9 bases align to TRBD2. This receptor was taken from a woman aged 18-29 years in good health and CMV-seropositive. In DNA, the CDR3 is TGTGCCAGCAGCCGCATAAGCGGGGGGAACCACTACGAGCAGTACTTC. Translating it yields CASSRISGGNHYEQYF.